What follows are 17 T cell receptor beta chains derived from one specimen sequenced in a study of blood T cell repertoires in COVID-19. Repertoires were generated with immunoSEQ multiplex PCR, while TCRdb's copy carries only in-frame clones and drops some. The data contain 300,000 to 350,000 clones, approximately 90% of them singletons. The sequenced sample was peripheral blood. These receptors were collected from a woman under 40 with COVID-19, enrolled during active disease.

The rearrangement joins TRBV19 to TRBJ1-3, with 10 bases lining up with TRBD1. CDR3 size: 16 residues. Germline V lookup: CDR1 LNHDA, CDR2 SQIVND (reference sequence). V lost 9 bases to trimming and J lost 3 bases; unmatched junction nucleotides: 11. The chain's CDR3 is CASNNGQGDFGNTIYF. The CDR3 region has the DNA TGTGCCAGCAACAACGGACAGGGGGATTTTGGAAACACCATATATTTT.

The gene calls are TRBV5-5 and TRBJ2-7; 11 bases fit TRBD2. With 4 bases clipped from V and 7 bases from J, the junction kept 10 bases outside the gene matches. Germline V gene lookup returns CDR1 SGHKS and CDR2 YYEKEE (reference sequence). The CDR3 totals 15 residues. CDR3 in DNA: TGTGCCAGCAGCATCGGACTAGCGGGCTCGGGAGAGCAGTACTTC. Its protein product is CASSIGLAGSGEQYF.

This clone was counted ten times or more. This rearrangement joins TRBV18 to TRBJ2-2, with D possibly TRBD2 on 5 matching bases. From germline, CDR1 is KGHSH and CDR2 LQKENI. This CDR3 spans 14 amino acids. Trimming took off 3 bases at V and 6 bases at J, with 11 bases between the two ends. The CDR3 loop is CASSPRAVAGELFF. In nucleotides, the CDR3 is TGTGCCAGCTCACCTAGAGCGGTCGCCGGGGAGCTGTTTTTT. The variable domain in full, with the rest retrieved from reference TRBV18 and TRBJ2-2, is NAGVMQNPRHLVRRRGQEARLRCSPMKGHSHVYWYRQLPEEGLKFMVYLQKENIIDESGMPKERFSAEFPKEGPSILRIQQVVRGDSAAYFCASSPRAVAGELFFGEGSRLTVL.

This chain uses TRBV19 with TRBJ2-7, with 7 positions matching TRBD2. Germline lookup yields CDR1 LNHDA and CDR2 SQIVND (reference sequence). V was clipped by 5 bases and J by 2 bases; unmatched bases: 6. This CDR3 is built from 14 residues. The CDR3 spells CASSRASGTYEQYF. CDR3 DNA: TGTGCCAGTAGTCGGGCTAGCGGTACCTACGAGCAGTACTTC.

The chain combines TRBV6-5 with TRBJ1-1; D might be TRBD1 (5 bases). Germline lookup yields CDR1 MNHEY and CDR2 SVGAGI. Trimming took off 0 bases at V and 6 bases at J, with 11 bases between the two ends. This CDR3 region has 14 residues. CDR3 sequence (DNA): TGTGCCAGCAGTTACTCCCAGGGTATCGCTGAAGCTTTCTTT. It yields the protein CASSYSQGIAEAFF.

The V call is TRBV19, the J call TRBJ1-5; 9 bases fit TRBD1. Per germline, CDR1 LNHDA and CDR2 SQIVND (reference sequence). J was trimmed by 4 bases and V by 5 bases; bases with no gene match: 9. This CDR3 has 16 amino acids. The CDR3 loop is CASSPRTGVWNQPQHF. The CDR3 region has the DNA TGTGCCAGTAGTCCAAGGACAGGGGTGTGGAATCAGCCCCAGCATTTT.

This rearrangement joins TRBV3-1 (or the pseudogene TRBV3-2) to TRBJ2-7, with 10 nucleotides matching TRBD2. V was pared by 5 bases and J by 4 bases, with 2 bases of the junction left unmatched. The CDR3 runs 13 residues. Germline CDR1 LGHDT, CDR2 YNNKEL (reference sequence). The CDR3 DNA reads as TGTGCCAGCAGCGTACTAGCGGGGTACGAGCAGTACTTC. Translating gives CASSVLAGYEQYF.

This chain uses TRBV19 with TRBJ2-2, with D uncertain. The V and J ends lost 5 bases and 1 base respectively, with 8 bases between them. The CDR3 is 14 residues long. The germline gives CDR1 LNHDA, CDR2 SQIVND (reference sequence). The CDR3 nucleotides read TGTGCCAGTAGTGTCAGAGGGAACACCGGGGAGCTGTTTTTT. The encoded protein is CASSVRGNTGELFF. Looking up the rest from reference TRBV19 and TRBJ2-2 gives the full variable domain: DGGITQSPKYLFRKEGQNVTLSCEQNLNHDAMYWYRQDPGQGLRLIYYSQIVNDFQKGDIAEGYSVSREKKESFPLTVTSAQKNPTAFYLCASSVRGNTGELFFGEGSRLTVL.

V is TRBV5-1 and J is TRBJ2-1; D may be TRBD2 (5 bases). Deletions cut 3 bases from V and 7 bases from J, with 14 bases between. In germline, CDR1 is SGHRS, CDR2 YFSETQ. The CDR3 totals 14 residues. The DNA of the CDR3 is TGCGCCAGCAGCTCCGGGATGGTTGGTAATGAGCAGTTCTTC. It is translated as CASSSGMVGNEQFF.

The chain combines TRBV28 with TRBJ1-5; 8 nucleotides align to TRBD1. The CDR3 sequence is 15 residues long. The trim removed 6 bases at V and 7 bases at J, leaving 11 bases unmatched. CDR1 is MDHEN and CDR2 is SYDVKM in the germline V gene. The CDR3 region is CASRKTGDRGQPQHF. CDR3 sequence (DNA): TGTGCCAGCAGAAAGACAGGGGATAGGGGGCAGCCCCAGCATTTT.

CDR3 region: CAWSARTVYYGYTF. CDR3 coding DNA: TGTGCCTGGAGTGCCAGGACAGTCTATTATGGCTACACCTTC. V and J are TRBV30 and TRBJ1-2; D may be TRBD1 (6 bases). CDR1 and CDR2 from the germline V gene are GTSNPN and SVGIG (reference sequence). The CDR3 length is 14 residues. Trimming took off 1 base at V and 5 bases at J, with 14 bases between the two ends.

The chain joins TRBV30 to TRBJ2-1; 13 bases agree with TRBD2. This CDR3 has 14 residues. V lost 3 bases and J lost 9; bases outside the gene matches: 5. CDR1 is GTSNPN, CDR2 SVGIG, per germline (reference sequence). DNA of the CDR3: TGTGCCTGGAGACTAGCGGGAGGGCCTCGTGAGCAGTTCTTC. Translated, it gives CAWRLAGGPREQFF.

The chain combines TRBV28 with TRBJ1-5; TRBD1 matches 7 bases. The CDR3 loop spans 16 amino acids. From germline, CDR1 is MDHEN and CDR2 SYDVKM. The CDR3 loop is CAAGPTGINSNQPQHF. Here the CDR3 DNA reads TGTGCGGCGGGACCGACAGGGATCAATAGCAATCAGCCCCAGCATTTT.

The table lists this clone with a count of one. The chain recombines TRBV30 with TRBJ1-1, with 10 bases lining up with TRBD1. Germline CDR1 is GTSNPN and CDR2 is SVGIG (reference sequence). Unmatched junction bases numbered 10, after V lost 2 bases and J lost 4 bases. The CDR3 runs to 16 residues. The CDR3 DNA follows: TGTGCCTGGAGTATCCCTCGACAGGGGGCGAGCACTGAAGCTTTCTTT. Translating it yields CAWSIPRQGASTEAFF.

The genes are TRBV28 and TRBJ2-5, with a tentative D call TRBD2 (5 bases). Germline values: CDR1 MDHEN, CDR2 SYDVKM. Deletions cut 5 bases from V and 8 bases from J, with 12 bases between. The CDR3 runs 12 residues. The CDR3 protein is CASSLGLLTQYF. The CDR3, as DNA: TGTGCCAGCAGTCTAGGACTTCTCACCCAGTACTTC.

The chain joins TRBV9 to TRBJ2-1; 15 bases agree with TRBD2. This CDR3 has 16 residues. After removal of 4 bases from V and 7 bases from J, the junction contained 6 bases not matched to a gene. Germline CDR1 and CDR2: SGDLS and YYNGEE. As DNA, the CDR3 is TGTGCCAGCAGCCCCACCGGGACTAGCGGGAGGAATGAGCAGTTCTTC. Encoded protein: CASSPTGTSGRNEQFF.

The chain joins TRBV12-3 or TRBV12-4 to TRBJ1-6; no reliable D call. The CDR3 contains 13 residues. V was pared by 5 bases and J by 10 bases, with 12 bases between. The CDR3: CASSRSRRSPLHF. The CDR3 coding sequence is TGTGCCAGCAGTCGTTCCAGGAGGTCACCCCTCCACTTT.